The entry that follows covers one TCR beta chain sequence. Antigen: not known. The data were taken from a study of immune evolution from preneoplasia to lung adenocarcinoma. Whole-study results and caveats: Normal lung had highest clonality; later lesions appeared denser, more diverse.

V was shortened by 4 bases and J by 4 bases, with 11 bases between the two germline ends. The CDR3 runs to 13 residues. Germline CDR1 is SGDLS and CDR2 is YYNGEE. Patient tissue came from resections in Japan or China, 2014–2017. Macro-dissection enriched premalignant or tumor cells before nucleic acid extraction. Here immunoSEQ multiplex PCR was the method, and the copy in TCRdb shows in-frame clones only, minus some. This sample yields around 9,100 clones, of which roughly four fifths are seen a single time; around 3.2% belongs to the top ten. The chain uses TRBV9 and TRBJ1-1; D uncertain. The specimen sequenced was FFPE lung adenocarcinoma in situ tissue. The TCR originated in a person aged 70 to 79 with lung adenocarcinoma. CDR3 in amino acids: CASSLRERTEAFF. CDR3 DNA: TGTGCCAGCAGCCTCAGAGAGCGCACTGAAGCTTTCTTT.